Presented here are 27 T cell receptor beta chains from one specimen sequenced in a study of blood T cells in healthy people across ages. Using a J-beta primer mix together with a sample-barcoded 5' primer, a second PCR was run for roughly 6 to 12 cycles. TCRdb re-called the 5' RACE reads through MiXCR, storing one row per CDR3 protein. The sample shows 600,000 to 1,000,000 distinct CDR3 sequences, about 25% of them seen only once. The same data also contributed to another study, on T cells of mothers and their children.

The sample consisted of blood. The receptors here all came from a boy aged 10-17 years in good health.

This clonotype has just a few counts. The chain uses TRBV7-9 and TRBJ2-3; no definite D call. The CDR3 covers 12 residues. Deletions cut 0 bases from V and 6 bases from J, with 4 bases between. In germline, CDR1 is SEHNR, CDR2 FQNEAQ (reference sequence). CDR3 region: CASSLAWDTQYF. The CDR3 DNA sequence: TGTGCCAGCAGCTTAGCATGGGATACGCAGTATTTT.

The gene calls are TRBV4-3 and TRBJ2-7; no clear D gene. From germline, CDR1 is LGHNA and CDR2 YSLEER. V was shortened by 4 bases and J by 6 bases, with 16 bases between the two germline ends. CDR3 length equals 14 residues. This chain's CDR3 is CASSPDLGNGEQYF. CDR3 sequence (DNA): TGCGCCAGCAGCCCGGACCTGGGGAACGGCGAGCAGTACTTC.

This clonotype appeared a few times. The J gene is TRBJ2-3, the V gene TRBV12-3 or TRBV12-4; 7 nucleotides line up with TRBD1. This CDR3 is built from 16 residues. The junction had 10 bases not matched to a gene; V was cut back by 4 bases and J by 3 bases. CDR3 loop: CASSSRPDRYTDTQYF. The CDR3, as DNA: TGTGCCAGCAGTTCCCGACCGGACAGGTATACAGATACGCAGTATTTT.

This clonotype was counted a few times. The chain's CDR3 is CSVDREQGNGYTF. CDR3 DNA sequence: TGCAGCGTAGACAGAGAGCAGGGGAATGGCTACACCTTC. The rearrangement links TRBV29-1 to TRBJ1-2; perhaps TRBD1 as D (6 bases). CDR1 is SQVTM, CDR2 ANQGSEA, per germline. The CDR3 is made up of 13 amino acids. Trimming took off 6 bases at V and 6 bases at J, with 17 bases between the two ends.

This clonotype was seen a few times. The rearrangement joins TRBV5-1 to TRBJ1-1, with a weak D call TRBD1 (5 bases). Germline V CDR1 and CDR2: SGHRS, YFSETQ. The V end was cut by 0 bases, the J end by 0 bases, with 12 bases between. The CDR3 is made up of 16 amino acids. In nucleotides, the CDR3 is TGCGCCAGCAGCTTGGGCGACGACAGCTTGAACACTGAAGCTTTCTTT. It encodes CASSLGDDSLNTEAFF.

In this sample, this clonotype turned up a few times. The chain couples TRBV7-9 to TRBJ2-3; D is unresolved. V was cut by 7 bases and J by 2 bases, with 13 bases left in between. The CDR3 covers 14 residues. The germline V gene encodes CDR1 SEHNR and CDR2 FQNEAQ (reference sequence). The CDR3 nucleotides are TGTGCCAGCACCCTCTCCGGGCTCACAGATACGCAGTATTTT. Amino acid sequence: CASTLSGLTDTQYF.

This clonotype was found a few times. V usage is TRBV29-1 and J usage is TRBJ2-1; 13 bases line up with TRBD2. Trimming cost V 6 bases and J 7 bases; bases outside gene matches: 3. CDR1 is SQVTM, CDR2 ANQGSEA, per germline. This CDR3 comprises 13 residues. The CDR3 here is CSVRTSGGNEQFF. CDR3 sequence (DNA): TGCAGCGTCCGGACTAGCGGGGGTAATGAGCAGTTCTTC.

The rearrangement uses TRBV6-2 or TRBV6-3 and TRBJ2-5; 7 nucleotides agree with TRBD2. The DNA matches TRBJ2-7 better at its end, which makes the J call doubtful. Per the germline V gene, CDR1 is MNHEY and CDR2 is SVGEGT. The CDR3 length is 14 residues. CDR3 loop: CASRTIAGGHEQYF. The DNA of the CDR3 is TGTGCCAGCAGGACAATAGCGGGCGGACACGAGCAGTACTTC.

This clonotype was found a few times. J is TRBJ2-1 and V is TRBV12-3 or TRBV12-4, with 9 bases that match TRBD2. The ends lost 6 bases at V and 7 bases at J; junction bases unmatched: 10. The CDR3 extends over 15 amino acids. The CDR3 protein is CASSQIAGVRNEQFF. DNA for the CDR3: TGTGCCAGCAGCCAGATAGCGGGAGTGAGGAATGAGCAGTTCTTC.

The chain combines TRBV9 with TRBJ1-1, with a possible D match to TRBD1 (5 bases). V shed 4 bases and J shed 1 base, with 14 bases lying between them. Germline CDR1 reads SGDLS; CDR2 reads YYNGEE. This CDR3 has 15 amino acids. The CDR3 DNA is TGTGCCAGCAGCCCAGGGAAGGACCGGAACACTGAAGCTTTCTTT. As protein: CASSPGKDRNTEAFF.

This clonotype has just a few counts. The V and J genes are TRBV3-1 and TRBJ2-4; D ambiguous. CDR1 and CDR2 from the germline V gene are LGHDT and YNNKEL (reference sequence). V was trimmed by 1 base and J by 5 bases, leaving 12 bases between them. The CDR3 has 15 amino acids. The chain's CDR3 is CASSQGGRTENIQYF. The CDR3 bases are TGTGCCAGCAGCCAAGGAGGCCGAACCGAAAACATTCAGTACTTC.

This chain connects TRBV11-2 to TRBJ1-2; 8 nucleotides agree with TRBD1. Unmatched junction bases numbered 10, after V lost 6 bases and J lost 4 bases. The CDR3 spans 15 residues. Germline CDR1 is SGHAT and CDR2 is FQNNGV. The DNA for the CDR3 is TGTGCCAGCAGACGTCCGGGACAGGAATTCTATGGCTACACCTTC. Its translation is CASRRPGQEFYGYTF.

This clonotype was counted only a few times. The J gene is TRBJ2-1, the V gene TRBV7-9; TRBD2 matches at 10 bases. Germline CDR1 SEHNR, CDR2 FQNEAQ (reference sequence). The CDR3 is 19 amino acids. J lost 0 bases, V lost 4 bases, and 12 bases had no gene match. CDR3 nucleotides: TGTGCCAGCAGCTCCTCTACTAGCGGGGCCCAGGGCTCCTACAATGAGCAGTTCTTC. As protein: CASSSSTSGAQGSYNEQFF.

In this sample, this clonotype turned up a few times. The chain combines TRBV6-5 with TRBJ2-4; 10 positions agree with TRBD1. CDR1 and CDR2 from the germline V gene are MNHEY and SVGAGI. This CDR3 has 13 residues. Trimming removed 7 bases from V and 12 bases from J; junction bases left unmatched: 9. The CDR3 DNA is TGTGCCAGCACCCCGACAGGGGGCTTCACTCAGTACTTC. Protein sequence: CASTPTGGFTQYF.

The chain has TRBV29-1 and TRBJ1-1, with a tentative D call TRBD1 (5 bases). This CDR3 comprises 14 residues. Trimming removed 8 bases at V and 0 bases at J, with 16 bases between. Per germline, CDR1 SQVTM and CDR2 ANQGSEA. The CDR3 DNA reads TGCAGCTTCGGCCAGGGCGGTTTGAACACTGAAGCTTTCTTT. Its translation is CSFGQGGLNTEAFF.

This chain links TRBV20-1 with TRBJ2-1, with D possibly called TRBD1 or TRBD2 (5 bases each). CDR1 is DFQATT, CDR2 SNEGSKA, per germline (reference sequence). V lost 6 bases and J 0 bases, leaving 15 bases between the germline ends. The CDR3 is made up of 15 amino acids. CDR3 region: CSAPNGAGSYNEQFF. The CDR3 DNA is TGCAGTGCACCCAATGGGGCGGGCTCCTACAATGAGCAGTTCTTC.

Only a few counts were recorded for this clonotype. This chain connects TRBV27 to TRBJ2-1; 16 bases are a match to TRBD2. V trimming: 4 bases; J trimming: 7 bases; junction bases outside the gene matches: 7. CDR1 is MNHEY and CDR2 is SMNVEV in the germline V gene (reference sequence). The CDR3 covers 17 residues. The CDR3, as DNA: TGTGCCAGCAGTTCGGGACTAGCGGGGGGGCTGCGGAATGAGCAGTTCTTC. Protein sequence: CASSSGLAGGLRNEQFF.

The CDR3 bases are TGCAGTGCTAGTCATGGGACAGGGGTGAATGAGCAGTTCTTC. Translating it yields CSASHGTGVNEQFF. The chain couples TRBV20-1 to TRBJ2-5; TRBD1 matches 10 bases. The DNA end favors TRBJ2-1, so the J call may be wrong. Germline V gene lookup returns CDR1 DFQATT and CDR2 SNEGSKA (reference sequence). CDR3 length: 14 amino acids.

This clonotype was counted only a few times. The chain combines TRBV9 with TRBJ1-2; TRBD1 agrees at 9 bases. The CDR3 totals 15 residues. Germline CDR1 is SGDLS and CDR2 is YYNGEE. Unmatched junction bases numbered 12, after V lost 4 bases and J lost 8 bases. Here the CDR3 reads CASSLIEQGAGGYTF. DNA of the CDR3: TGTGCCAGCAGCCTAATCGAACAGGGGGCAGGGGGCTACACCTTC.

J is TRBJ2-5 and V is TRBV7-9; 10 positions match TRBD2. The last part of the DNA fits TRBJ2-1 better; the J call may be wrong. Germline lookup yields CDR1 SEHNR and CDR2 FQNEAQ (reference sequence). The CDR3 sequence is 15 residues long. CDR3 nucleotide sequence: TGTGCCAGCAGCCCAAGGGGGCTAGCGGGAGAAGAGCAGTTCTTC. Its protein product is CASSPRGLAGEEQFF.

This clonotype was picked up a small number of times. The J gene is TRBJ2-7, the V gene TRBV5-1, with 9 bases lining up with TRBD2. V was pared by 0 bases and J by 5 bases, with 12 bases of the junction left unmatched. Looked up from germline, CDR1 is SGHRS and CDR2 is YFSETQ. This CDR3 region has 17 residues. CDR3 protein: CASSLGPSGTFGDEQYF. As DNA, the CDR3 is TGCGCCAGCAGCTTGGGGCCTAGCGGGACCTTCGGGGACGAGCAGTACTTC.

V usage is TRBV20-1 and J usage is TRBJ1-2; 7 nucleotides match TRBD1. The CDR3 sequence is 15 residues long. With 6 bases clipped from V and 4 bases from J, the junction kept 14 bases outside the gene matches. Germline V gives CDR1 DFQATT, CDR2 SNEGSKA (reference sequence). The CDR3 DNA reads TGCAGTGCAAACCCACTGGGACAGTTCCTCTATGGCTACACCTTC. It yields the protein CSANPLGQFLYGYTF.

CDR3 residues: CASTQESFTYNEQFF. The CDR3 DNA reads TGTGCCAGCACCCAGGAGAGTTTTACCTACAATGAGCAGTTCTTC. The rearrangement links TRBV7-8 to TRBJ2-1; D remains unclear. The CDR3 is made up of 15 amino acids. V was shortened by 7 bases and J by 2 bases, with 15 bases between the two germline ends. Germline CDR1 SGHVS, CDR2 FQNEAQ.

This clonotype was observed a handful of times. The rearrangement links TRBV20-1 to TRBJ2-1, with 8 bases fitting TRBD1. Germline CDR1 is DFQATT and CDR2 is SNEGSKA (reference sequence). The CDR3 runs to 15 residues. Unmatched junction bases numbered 8, after V lost 2 bases and J lost 5 bases. CDR3: CSARTFRGPDNEQFF. CDR3 coding DNA: TGCAGTGCTAGAACCTTCAGGGGGCCGGACAATGAGCAGTTCTTC.

The chain combines TRBV11-2 with TRBJ2-1; D gene unclear. Germline V gene sequence: CDR1 SGHAT, CDR2 FQNNGV. V lost 11 bases and J 3 bases, leaving 14 bases between the germline ends. CDR3 size: 13 residues. The CDR3 DNA reads as TGTGCCCATGGTGGTGGTGGCTACAATGAGCAGTTCTTC. Translation gives CAHGGGGYNEQFF.

The V and J genes are TRBV7-3 and TRBJ2-2; TRBD1 matches at 8 bases. CDR3 length equals 15 residues. The trim removed 8 bases at V and 1 base at J, leaving 6 bases unmatched. CDR1 is SGHTA, CDR2 FQGTGA, per germline. The CDR3 sequence: CASGYGTGNTGELFF. The CDR3 region has the DNA TGTGCCAGCGGATACGGGACAGGGAACACCGGGGAGCTGTTTTTT. Full variable domain (outside the CDR3, taken from reference TRBV7-3 and TRBJ2-2): GAGVSQTPSNKVTEKGKYVELRCDPISGHTALYWYRQSLGQGPEFLIYFQGTGAADDSGLPNDRFFAVRPEGSVSTLKIQRTERGDSAVYLCASGYGTGNTGELFFGEGSRLTVL.

This clonotype was seen repeatedly, ten times or more. V is TRBV20-1 and J is TRBJ2-4; D is uncertain. The germline CDR1 and CDR2 sequences are DFQATT and SNEGSKA (reference sequence). V was shortened by 3 bases and J by 2 bases, with 8 bases between the two germline ends. The CDR3 consists of 13 residues. The CDR3, as DNA: TGCAGTGCTAGTGGCTTAACCAAAAACATTCAGTACTTC. Translation gives CSASGLTKNIQYF.